The 26 T cell receptor beta chains reported below all come from one sample, sequenced in a study of blood T cell repertoires in COVID-19. Method: immunoSEQ multiplex PCR; TCRdb's copy keeps in-frame clones and lacks some. This table has just over 650,000 clones, 70% to 90% appearing once. Sequencing input: peripheral blood. Receptor source: a woman aged 18 to 35 with acute or convalescent COVID-19.

The rearrangement links TRBV4-1 to TRBJ2-7; maybe TRBD1 (6 bases). Trimming stripped 3 bases from V and 3 bases from J, with 12 bases between. The CDR3 totals 14 residues. CDR1 is MGHRA, CDR2 YSYEKL, per germline. The CDR3 reads CASSHTGRGYEQYF. CDR3 nucleotides: TGCGCCAGCAGCCACACAGGCAGGGGCTACGAGCAGTACTTC.

The V gene is TRBV4-1, the J gene TRBJ1-2; 7 bases match TRBD1. Germline V gene lookup returns CDR1 MGHRA and CDR2 YSYEKL. CDR3 length equals 13 residues. V was pared by 4 bases and J by 6 bases, with 5 bases of the junction left unmatched. Here the CDR3 DNA reads TGCGCCAGCAGCCGGACAGGCCCTGATGGCTACACCTTC. This translates into CASSRTGPDGYTF.

The count of this clone is one. The rearrangement joins TRBV5-4 to TRBJ1-6; no clear D. CDR1 is SGHNT, CDR2 YYREEE, per germline (reference sequence). This CDR3 contains 15 residues. Trimming stripped 4 bases from V and 0 bases from J, with 8 bases between. The CDR3 sequence: CASSPTNSYNSPLHF. The CDR3 coding sequence is TGTGCCAGCAGCCCCACTAACTCCTATAATTCACCCCTCCACTTT.

V and J are TRBV28 and TRBJ1-4; D remains ambiguous. In germline, CDR1 is MDHEN, CDR2 SYDVKM. The V end lost 8 bases, the J end lost 0 bases, and 7 bases lay between the germline ends. The CDR3 extends over 13 amino acids. CDR3 coding DNA: TGTGCCAGCTATGAGACAACTAATGAAAAACTGTTTTTT. Protein: CASYETTNEKLFF.

The chain employs TRBV10-3 and TRBJ1-5; D unclear. The V gene's germline CDR1 is ENHRY and CDR2 SYGVKD. The CDR3 is made up of 13 amino acids. V was cut by 6 bases and J by 2 bases, with 8 bases left in between. The CDR3 reads CAIRSEGNQPQHF. The CDR3 region has the DNA TGTGCCATCAGGAGCGAGGGCAATCAGCCCCAGCATTTT.

This clone is a singleton in its sample. This chain uses TRBV18 with TRBJ1-1, with 8 bases aligning to TRBD1. The CDR3 has 15 residues. Germline loops: CDR1 KGHSH, CDR2 LQKENI. V was pared by 3 bases and J by 5 bases, with 8 bases of the junction left unmatched. As DNA, the CDR3 is TGTGCCAGCTCACCGCAGGGGGCGCGGGATACTGAAGCTTTCTTT. Residues: CASSPQGARDTEAFF. Using reference TRBV18 and TRBJ1-1 for the parts outside the CDR3, the full variable domain is NAGVMQNPRHLVRRRGQEARLRCSPMKGHSHVYWYRQLPEEGLKFMVYLQKENIIDESGMPKERFSAEFPKEGPSILRIQQVVRGDSAAYFCASSPQGARDTEAFFGQGTRLTVV.

The rearrangement uses TRBV7-9 and TRBJ1-3, with D unclear. V was trimmed by 2 bases and J by 0 bases, leaving 11 bases between them. The CDR3 runs to 16 residues. In germline, CDR1 is SEHNR, CDR2 FQNEAQ (reference sequence). In DNA form, the CDR3 reads TGTGCCAGCAGCTTATCTCCCCAGTACTCTGGAAACACCATATATTTT. Protein sequence: CASSLSPQYSGNTIYF.

The CDR3 bases are TGTGCCAGCAGCGTGATGGACAGGGCCCCTGGAAACACCATATATTTT. Its translation is CASSVMDRAPGNTIYF. The rearrangement links TRBV9 to TRBJ1-3, with TRBD1 matching over 8 bases. The CDR3 spans 16 residues. From germline, CDR1 is SGDLS and CDR2 YYNGEE. V dropped 2 bases and J dropped 2; count of bases not matched to a gene: 6. The variable domain in full, completed from reference TRBV9 and TRBJ1-3, reads DSGVTQTPKHLITATGQRVTLRCSPRSGDLSVYWYQQSLDQGLQFLIQYYNGEERAKGNILERFSAQQFPDLHSELNLSSLELGDSALYFCASSVMDRAPGNTIYFGEGSWLTVV.

The J gene is TRBJ2-7, the V gene TRBV5-4, with 8 positions matching TRBD1. Germline V CDR1 and CDR2: SGHNT, YYREEE (reference sequence). The junction had 9 bases not matched to a gene; V was cut back by 4 bases and J by 3 bases. The CDR3 contains 15 residues. CDR3 sequence reads: CASSRTGTGSYEQYF. DNA of the CDR3: TGTGCCAGCAGCAGGACCGGGACAGGAAGCTACGAGCAGTACTTC.

The gene calls are TRBV10-3 and TRBJ1-5, with TRBD1 as a possible D gene (6 bases). The V gene lost 4 bases and the J gene lost 0 bases, with 7 bases spanning the gap. Germline CDR1 ENHRY, CDR2 SYGVKD. The CDR3 is made up of 14 amino acids. CDR3 nucleotide sequence: TGTGCCATCAGTGTAGGGGGTAGCAATCAGCCCCAGCATTTT. This codes for CAISVGGSNQPQHF.

V is TRBV11-2 and J is TRBJ1-5, with D hard to call. Trimming cost V 5 bases and J 3 bases, with 8 bases left between them. The CDR3 runs 13 residues. CDR1 is SGHAT, CDR2 FQNNGV, per germline. DNA for the CDR3: TGTGCCAGCAGCCGACGGGACAATCAGCCCCAGCATTTT. Translated: CASSRRDNQPQHF.

The rearrangement uses TRBV7-3 and TRBJ1-6, with D possibly matching TRBD1 (6 bases). From germline, CDR1 is SGHTA and CDR2 FQGTGA. The V gene lost 5 bases and the J gene lost 12 bases, with 11 bases spanning the gap. The CDR3 spans 12 residues. CDR3 nucleotide sequence: TGTGCCAGCAGCCACTCAGGGGAACCCCTCCACTTT. It specifies CASSHSGEPLHF.

The J gene is TRBJ2-5, the V gene TRBV7-2; 9 bases align to TRBD1. This CDR3 has 16 amino acids. Germline loops: CDR1 SGHTA, CDR2 FQGNSA. After removal of 7 bases from V and 7 bases from J, the junction contained 16 bases not matched to a gene. CDR3 sequence: CASTDLNRGPPVTQYF. The CDR3 nucleotides read TGTGCCAGCACAGACCTGAACAGGGGGCCTCCAGTGACCCAGTACTTC.

V usage is TRBV9 and J usage is TRBJ1-3; D is undetermined. V dropped 4 bases and J dropped 0 bases, with 8 bases sitting between them. Per germline, CDR1 SGDLS and CDR2 YYNGEE. The CDR3 has 14 residues. The chain's CDR3 is CASSSGFSGNTIYF. CDR3 nucleotide sequence: TGTGCCAGCAGCTCCGGGTTCTCTGGAAACACCATATATTTT.

This chain joins TRBV19 and TRBJ1-1, with 7 positions matching TRBD1. The trim removed 4 bases at V and 4 bases at J, leaving 6 bases unmatched. Germline V gives CDR1 LNHDA, CDR2 SQIVND (reference sequence). The CDR3 contains 14 residues. The CDR3 DNA is TGTGCCAGTAGTAATTACAGGGGTGGCACTGAAGCTTTCTTT. Amino acids: CASSNYRGGTEAFF.

This chain connects TRBV5-1 to TRBJ2-2; a possible D gene is TRBD2 (6 bases). Trimming shortened V by 6 bases and J by 6 bases, and 18 bases separated the two germline ends. The CDR3 loop spans 15 amino acids. The germline V gene has CDR1 SGHRS and CDR2 YFSETQ. CDR3 sequence: CASTGQAGKAGELFF. The CDR3 coding sequence is TGCGCCAGCACTGGGCAGGCGGGGAAGGCCGGGGAGCTGTTTTTT.

The chain employs TRBV27 and TRBJ1-6, with 7 positions matching TRBD1. Germline lookup yields CDR1 MNHEY and CDR2 SMNVEV (reference sequence). The junction had 4 bases not matched to a gene; V was cut back by 7 bases and J by 4 bases. CDR3 length: 14 residues. For the CDR3, the DNA is TGTGCCAGCACTCAACAGGGGTATAATTCACCCCTCCACTTT. It translates to CASTQQGYNSPLHF.

The rearrangement uses TRBV5-1 and TRBJ2-7, with D possibly matching TRBD1 (6 bases). Germline CDR1 and CDR2: SGHRS and YFSETQ. This CDR3 comprises 15 residues. Trimming removed 3 bases at V and 4 bases at J, with 17 bases between. CDR3 protein: CASSSQGDNSYEQYF. As DNA, the CDR3 is TGCGCCAGCAGCTCACAGGGTGATAATTCATACGAGCAGTACTTC. Looking up the rest from reference TRBV5-1 and TRBJ2-7 gives the full variable domain: KAGVTQTPRYLIKTRGQQVTLSCSPISGHRSVSWYQQTPGQGLQFLFEYFSETQRNKGNFPGRFSGRQFSNSRSEMNVSTLELGDSALYLCASSSQGDNSYEQYFGPGTRLTVT.

The CDR3 loop reads CASSQSAGGGAYEQYF. CDR3 nucleotides: TGTGCCAGCAGCCAATCAGCCGGCGGGGGGGCCTACGAGCAGTACTTC. The chain has TRBV4-2 and TRBJ2-7, with 9 bases identical to TRBD2. With 2 bases clipped from V and 2 bases from J, the junction kept 7 bases outside the gene matches. From germline, CDR1 is LGHNA and CDR2 YNFKEQ. CDR3 length: 16 residues.

The rearrangement uses TRBV12-5 and TRBJ1-1, with D perhaps matching TRBD1 (5 bases). Germline V gene data show CDR1 as LGHNT and CDR2 as FRNRAP. Trimming pared 9 bases from V and 1 base from J, leaving 9 bases between. This CDR3 region has 12 residues. This CDR3 is CASLDKNTEAFF. The CDR3 DNA reads as TGTGCTAGCCTGGACAAGAACACTGAAGCTTTCTTT.

Concerning this clone itself: Other DNA sequences in this specimen translate into the identical CDR3. The rearrangement joins TRBV24-1 to TRBJ2-2; D possibly corresponds to TRBD2 (5 bases). This CDR3 comprises 13 residues. Looked up from germline, CDR1 is KGHDR and CDR2 is SFDVKD. The V end was cut by 5 bases, the J end by 5 bases, with 8 bases between. The CDR3 DNA sequence: TGTGCCACCAGTGTCCGAGGGACCGGGGAGCTGTTTTTT. Translation: CATSVRGTGELFF.

This clone was found once. The V and J genes are TRBV28 and TRBJ1-2, with D perhaps matching TRBD1 (6 bases). This CDR3 contains 15 residues. Looked up from germline, CDR1 is MDHEN and CDR2 is SYDVKM. V was shortened by 5 bases and J by 4 bases, with 17 bases between the two germline ends. The CDR3 reads CASSPSPTGSYGYTF. CDR3 nucleotide sequence: TGTGCCAGCAGTCCGAGCCCGACAGGTAGCTATGGCTACACCTTC.

V usage is TRBV7-6 and J usage is TRBJ2-7; D gene ambiguous. Trimming left V 1 base short and J 3 bases short, with 7 bases between. This CDR3 comprises 13 residues. Germline assignment: CDR1 SGHVS and CDR2 FNYEAQ. DNA for the CDR3: TGTGCCAGCAGCTTAGAGCCATTCTACGAGCAGTACTTC. Residues: CASSLEPFYEQYF.

The chain links TRBV4-1 to TRBJ1-1, with D unresolved. The germline V gene has CDR1 MGHRA and CDR2 YSYEKL. The CDR3 is made up of 15 amino acids. V lost 4 bases and J lost 1, with 13 bases in between. This CDR3 is CASSRTLRENTEAFF. CDR3 bases: TGCGCCAGCAGCCGGACTTTGAGGGAGAACACTGAAGCTTTCTTT.

This chain connects TRBV24-1 to TRBJ1-5, with D unresolved. CDR1 and CDR2 from the germline V gene are KGHDR and SFDVKD. Trimming stripped 9 bases from V and 3 bases from J, with 11 bases between. The CDR3 loop spans 13 amino acids. CDR3 sequence: CATSDNLNQPQHF. The CDR3 region has the DNA TGTGCCACCTCCGACAACCTCAATCAGCCCCAGCATTTT.

The V call is TRBV6-4, the J call TRBJ1-1, with D hard to call. V was trimmed by 5 bases and J by 5 bases, leaving 15 bases between them. There are 14 residues in the CDR3. The V gene's germline CDR1 is MRHNA and CDR2 SNTAGT. The CDR3 here is CASSPMPGMTEAFF. CDR3 DNA: TGTGCCAGCAGTCCAATGCCGGGTATGACTGAAGCTTTCTTT.